This is a list of T cell receptor beta chains from one sample in a study of CD8 T cells in Susac syndrome. TCRdb reprocessed the immunoSEQ multiplex PCR reads with MiXCR, giving one entry per CDR3 protein. This table holds under 200,000 distinct CDR3 sequences, roughly 95% found once. Sequencing was carried out using CD8+ T cells from PBMCs. The receptors originated from a human donor with multiple sclerosis. Each CDR3 is given with its conserved first and last residue. The D gene is left open where the match is weak. Not all rows give a size; the values are once, few, many and, for expanded clones, a class.

V	D	J	size	CDR3	DNA
TRBV27	NA	TRBJ2-7	NA	CASSPSAGQKSYEQYF	TGTGCCAGCAGTCCCTCAGCGGGACAGAAGTCCTACGAGCAGTACTTC
TRBV29-1	NA	TRBJ1-4	NA	CSASRRGETNEKLFF	TGCAGCGCTAGTAGACGGGGGGAAACTAATGAAAAACTGTTTTTT
TRBV29-1	NA	TRBJ2-3	NA	CSVDTPWRDKTSTDTQYF	TGCAGCGTTGACACCCCATGGAGGGACAAGACTAGCACAGATACGCAGTATTTT
TRBV5-4	TRBD2	TRBJ2-3	NA	CASSDGLAGITDTQYF	TGTGCCAGCAGCGACGGACTAGCGGGCATCACAGATACGCAGTATTTT
TRBV11-2	NA	TRBJ2-1	NA	CASIQSASYYNEQFF	TGTGCCAGCATCCAATCGGCAAGTTACTACAATGAGCAGTTCTTC
TRBV7-8	NA	TRBJ2-5	NA	CASSHGGVQTQYF	TGTGCCAGCAGCCATGGAGGGGTCCAGACCCAGTACTTC
TRBV27	NA	TRBJ2-7	once	CASSLRWGASSYEQYF	TGTGCCAGCAGTCTTAGGTGGGGGGCAAGCTCCTACGAGCAGTACTTC
TRBV4-1	NA	TRBJ2-7	NA	CASSQLTEYEQYF	TGCGCCAGCAGCCAATTGACTGAGTACGAGCAGTACTTC
TRBV6-6	TRBD1	TRBJ2-7	NA	CASSSWTGTYEQYF	TGTGCCAGCAGTTCATGGACAGGTACCTACGAGCAGTACTTC
TRBV6-1	NA	TRBJ2-3	NA	CASSEWIGPSSTDTQYF	TGTGCCAGCAGTGAATGGATCGGGCCGTCTAGCACAGATACGCAGTATTTT
TRBV7-8	NA	TRBJ2-7	NA	CASSLGKRQALYYEQYF	TGTGCCAGCAGCTTAGGGAAGCGCCAGGCACTTTACTACGAGCAGTACTTC
TRBV27	NA	TRBJ2-3	NA	CASSLVDRTDTQYF	TGTGCCAGCAGTTTAGTAGACAGGACAGATACGCAGTATTTT
TRBV14	NA	TRBJ2-7	NA	CASSQAASGGEQYF	TGTGCCAGCAGCCAAGCGGCCTCTGGGGGGGAGCAGTACTTC
TRBV5-6	NA	TRBJ2-1	NA	CASSADRLVYNEQFF	TGTGCCAGCAGCGCCGATAGACTAGTGTACAATGAGCAGTTCTTC
TRBV3-1	NA	TRBJ2-1	once	CASSQIYLEQFF	TGTGCCAGCAGCCAAATTTATCTGGAGCAGTTCTTC
TRBV9	NA	TRBJ2-3	NA	CASSGYVFTDTQYF	TGTGCCAGCAGCGGGTATGTTTTCACAGATACGCAGTATTTT
TRBV7-9	TRBD2	TRBJ2-7	NA	CASSLGRTSGYEQYF	TGTGCCAGCAGCTTAGGCAGGACTAGCGGCTACGAGCAGTACTTC
TRBV29-1	NA	TRBJ1-2	NA	CSVETRDIGEGYTF	TGCAGCGTTGAAACCCGGGACATAGGAGAAGGCTACACCTTC
TRBV9	TRBD1	TRBJ2-5	NA	CASSVGAGTGLETQYF	TGTGCCAGCAGCGTAGGGGCCGGGACAGGACTGGAGACCCAGTACTTC
TRBV15	NA	TRBJ1-2	NA	CATSRDRQERSYTF	TGTGCCACCAGCAGAGATCGACAGGAGAGGAGCTACACCTTC
TRBV4-2	TRBD1	TRBJ2-1	NA	CASSQPRGRAYNEQFF	TGTGCCAGCAGCCAACCCAGGGGGCGCGCCTACAATGAGCAGTTCTTC
TRBV27	TRBD2	TRBJ2-7	NA	CASSTYSGRSYEQYF	TGTGCCAGCAGTACCTATAGCGGGAGGTCCTACGAGCAGTACTTC
TRBV12-5	NA	TRBJ2-3	NA	CASGSPGGPYAWYF	TGTGCTAGTGGTTCCCCTGGGGGACCTTACGCGTGGTATTTT
TRBV6-1	TRBD1	TRBJ2-2	NA	CASSPTGGHNTGELFF	TGTGCCAGCAGCCCCACAGGGGGCCATAACACCGGGGAGCTGTTTTTT